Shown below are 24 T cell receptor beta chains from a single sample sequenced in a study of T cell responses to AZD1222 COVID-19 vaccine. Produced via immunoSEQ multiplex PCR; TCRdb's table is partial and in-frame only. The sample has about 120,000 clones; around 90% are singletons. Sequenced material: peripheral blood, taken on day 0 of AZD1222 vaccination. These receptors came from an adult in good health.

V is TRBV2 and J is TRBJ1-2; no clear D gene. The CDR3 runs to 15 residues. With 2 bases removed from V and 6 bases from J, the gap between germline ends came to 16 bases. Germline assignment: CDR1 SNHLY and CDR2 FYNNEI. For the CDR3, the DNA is TGTGCCAGCAGTGAAAGGACGGGGAGGGCAGATGGCTACACCTTC. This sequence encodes CASSERTGRADGYTF.

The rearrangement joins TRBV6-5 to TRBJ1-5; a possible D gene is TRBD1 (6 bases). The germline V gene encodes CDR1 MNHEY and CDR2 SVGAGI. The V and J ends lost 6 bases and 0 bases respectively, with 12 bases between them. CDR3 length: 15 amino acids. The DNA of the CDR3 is TGTGCCAGCAGACGGACAGCGTATAGCAATCAGCCCCAGCATTTT. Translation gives CASRRTAYSNQPQHF.

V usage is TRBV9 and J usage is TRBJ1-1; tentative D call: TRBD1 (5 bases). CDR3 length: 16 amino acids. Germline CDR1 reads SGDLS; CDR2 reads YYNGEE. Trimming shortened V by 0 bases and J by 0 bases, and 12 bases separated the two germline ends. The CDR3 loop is CASSVGAGDLNTEAFF. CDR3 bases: TGTGCCAGCAGCGTAGGAGCGGGGGACCTGAACACTGAAGCTTTCTTT.

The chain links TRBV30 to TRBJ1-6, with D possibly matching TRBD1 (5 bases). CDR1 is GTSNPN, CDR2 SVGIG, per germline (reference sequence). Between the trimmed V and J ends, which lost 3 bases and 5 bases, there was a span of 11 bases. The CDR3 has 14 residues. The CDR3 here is CAWRLGGDNSPLHF. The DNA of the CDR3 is TGTGCCTGGAGATTGGGGGGAGATAATTCACCCCTCCACTTT.

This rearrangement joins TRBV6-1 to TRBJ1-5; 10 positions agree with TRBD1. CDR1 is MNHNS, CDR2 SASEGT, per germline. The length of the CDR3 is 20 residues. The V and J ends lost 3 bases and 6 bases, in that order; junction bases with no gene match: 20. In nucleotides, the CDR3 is TGTGCCAGCAGTGACCAGGGACAGCTCCGACAGGGGGCTTTGGGTCAGCCCCAGCATTTT. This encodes CASSDQGQLRQGALGQPQHF.

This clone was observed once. For the CDR3, the DNA is TGTGCCAGTAGTACGCGGACAGGGAACACTGAAGCTTTCTTT. Its translation: CASSTRTGNTEAFF. The rearrangement joins TRBV19 to TRBJ1-1, with TRBD1 identical over 7 bases. The germline gives CDR1 LNHDA, CDR2 SQIVND (reference sequence). This CDR3 comprises 14 residues. J gave up 1 base and V 4 bases, and 3 bases lay outside the gene matches.

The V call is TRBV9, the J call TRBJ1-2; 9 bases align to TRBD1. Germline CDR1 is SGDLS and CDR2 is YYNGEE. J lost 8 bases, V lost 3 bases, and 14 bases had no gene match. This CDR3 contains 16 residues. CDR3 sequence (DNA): TGTGCCAGCAGCGCCGGACAGGGGCTATACAAGGGGGGCTACACCTTC. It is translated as CASSAGQGLYKGGYTF.

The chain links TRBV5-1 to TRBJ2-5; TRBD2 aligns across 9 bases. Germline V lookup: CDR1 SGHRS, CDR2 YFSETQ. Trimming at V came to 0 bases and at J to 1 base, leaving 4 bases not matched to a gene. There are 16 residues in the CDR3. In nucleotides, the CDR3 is TGCGCCAGCAGCTTGGGGGCTAGCGGGACCCAAGAGACCCAGTACTTC. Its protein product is CASSLGASGTQETQYF.

The CDR3 DNA reads as TGTGCCAGCAGCGGCGGGGGACAGAGTAACACTGAAGCTTTCTTT. This encodes CASSGGGQSNTEAFF. This sequence joins TRBV3-1 (or the pseudogene TRBV3-2) and TRBJ1-1; TRBD1 agrees at 7 bases. CDR3 length: 15 amino acids. Germline values: CDR1 LGHDT, CDR2 YNNKEL (reference sequence). Germline trimming cut 5 bases from V and 2 bases from J; bases unmatched to any gene: 8.

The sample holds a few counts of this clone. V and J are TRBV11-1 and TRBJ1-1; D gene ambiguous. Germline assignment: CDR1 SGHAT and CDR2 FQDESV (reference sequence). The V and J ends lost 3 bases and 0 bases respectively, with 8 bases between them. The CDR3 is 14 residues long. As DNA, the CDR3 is TGTGCCAGCAGCTTGAACGGAGTGAACACTGAAGCTTTCTTT. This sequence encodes CASSLNGVNTEAFF.

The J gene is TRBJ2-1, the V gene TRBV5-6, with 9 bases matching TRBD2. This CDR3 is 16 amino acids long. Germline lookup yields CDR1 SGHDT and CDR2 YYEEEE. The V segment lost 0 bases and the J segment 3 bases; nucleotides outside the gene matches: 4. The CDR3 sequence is CASSLGAGGIYNEQFF. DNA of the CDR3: TGTGCCAGCAGCTTGGGGGCGGGAGGGATCTACAATGAGCAGTTCTTC.

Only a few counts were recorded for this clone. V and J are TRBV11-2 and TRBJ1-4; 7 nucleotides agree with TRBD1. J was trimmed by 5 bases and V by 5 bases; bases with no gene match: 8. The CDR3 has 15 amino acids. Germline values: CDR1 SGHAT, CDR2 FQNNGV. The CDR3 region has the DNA TGTGCCAGCAGCCACTACAGGGGCCTCAATGAAAAACTGTTTTTT. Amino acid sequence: CASSHYRGLNEKLFF.

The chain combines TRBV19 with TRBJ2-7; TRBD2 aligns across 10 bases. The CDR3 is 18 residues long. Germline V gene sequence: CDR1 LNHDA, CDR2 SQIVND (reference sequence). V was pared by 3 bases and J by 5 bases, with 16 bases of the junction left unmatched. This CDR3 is CASSILPPASGSLHEQYF. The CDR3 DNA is TGTGCCAGTAGTATTTTACCCCCGGCTAGCGGGAGTCTGCACGAGCAGTACTTC.

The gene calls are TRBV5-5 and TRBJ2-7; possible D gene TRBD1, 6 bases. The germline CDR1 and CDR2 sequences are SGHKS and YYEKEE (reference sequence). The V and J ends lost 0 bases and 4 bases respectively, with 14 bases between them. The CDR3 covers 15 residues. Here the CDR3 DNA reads TGTGCCAGCAGCTTGGTGACAGGAGAAGGGTACGAGCAGTACTTC. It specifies CASSLVTGEGYEQYF.

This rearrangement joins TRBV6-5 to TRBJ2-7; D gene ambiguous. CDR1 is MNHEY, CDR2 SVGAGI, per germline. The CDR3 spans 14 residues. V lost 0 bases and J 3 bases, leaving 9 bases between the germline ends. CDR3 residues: CASSYSRASYEQYF. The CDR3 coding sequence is TGTGCCAGCAGTTACTCTAGGGCCAGCTACGAGCAGTACTTC.

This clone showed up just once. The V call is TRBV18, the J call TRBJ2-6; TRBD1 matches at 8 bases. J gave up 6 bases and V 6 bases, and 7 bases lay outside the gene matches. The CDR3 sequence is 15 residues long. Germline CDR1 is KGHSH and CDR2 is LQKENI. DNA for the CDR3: TGTGCCAGCTCCCTAAGGACAGGGAAGGCCAACGTCCTGACTTTC. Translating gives CASSLRTGKANVLTF.

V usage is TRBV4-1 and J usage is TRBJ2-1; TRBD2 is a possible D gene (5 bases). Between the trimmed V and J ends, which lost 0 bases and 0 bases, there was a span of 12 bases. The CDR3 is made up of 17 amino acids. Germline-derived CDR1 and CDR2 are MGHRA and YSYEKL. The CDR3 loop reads CASSQEAEASSYNEQFF. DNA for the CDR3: TGCGCCAGCAGCCAAGAAGCGGAAGCGAGCTCCTACAATGAGCAGTTCTTC.

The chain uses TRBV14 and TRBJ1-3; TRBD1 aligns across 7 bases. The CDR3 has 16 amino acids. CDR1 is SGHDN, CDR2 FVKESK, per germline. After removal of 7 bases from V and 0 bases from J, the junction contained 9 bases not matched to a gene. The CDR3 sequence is CASTPGGPNSGNTIYF. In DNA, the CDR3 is TGTGCCAGCACCCCAGGGGGGCCCAACTCTGGAAACACCATATATTTT. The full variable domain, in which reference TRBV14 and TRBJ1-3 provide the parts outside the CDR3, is EAGVTQFPSHSVIEKGQTVTLRCDPISGHDNLYWYRRVMGKEIKFLLHFVKESKQDESGMPNNRFLAERTGGTYSTLKVQPAELEDSGVYFCASTPGGPNSGNTIYFGEGSWLTVV.

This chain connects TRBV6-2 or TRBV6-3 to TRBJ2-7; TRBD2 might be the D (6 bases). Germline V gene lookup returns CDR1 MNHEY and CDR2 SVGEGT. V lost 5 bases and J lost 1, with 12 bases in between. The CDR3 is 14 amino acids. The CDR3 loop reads CASSTLGLSYEQYF. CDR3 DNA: TGTGCCAGCAGTACCTTGGGACTTTCCTACGAGCAGTACTTC.

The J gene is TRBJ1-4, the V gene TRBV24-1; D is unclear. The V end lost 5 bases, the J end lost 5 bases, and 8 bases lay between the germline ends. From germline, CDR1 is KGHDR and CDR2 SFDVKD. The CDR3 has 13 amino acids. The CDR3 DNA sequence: TGTGCCACCAGTGGGGCCTACAATGAAAAACTGTTTTTT. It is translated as CATSGAYNEKLFF.

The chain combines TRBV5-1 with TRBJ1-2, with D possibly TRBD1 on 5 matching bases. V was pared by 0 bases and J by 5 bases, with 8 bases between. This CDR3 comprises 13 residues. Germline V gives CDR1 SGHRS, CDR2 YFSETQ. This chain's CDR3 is CASSLGREYGYTF. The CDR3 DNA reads TGCGCCAGCAGCTTGGGCAGGGAGTATGGCTACACCTTC.

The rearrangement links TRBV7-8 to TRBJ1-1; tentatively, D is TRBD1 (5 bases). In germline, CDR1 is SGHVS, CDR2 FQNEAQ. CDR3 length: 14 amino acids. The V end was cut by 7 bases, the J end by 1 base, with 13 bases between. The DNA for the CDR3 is TGTGCCAGCACCGAATTACAGGCGAACACTGAAGCTTTCTTT. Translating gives CASTELQANTEAFF.

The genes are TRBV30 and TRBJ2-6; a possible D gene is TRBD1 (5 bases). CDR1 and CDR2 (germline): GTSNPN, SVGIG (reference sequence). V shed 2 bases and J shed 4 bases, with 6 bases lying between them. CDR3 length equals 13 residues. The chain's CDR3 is CAWSKGGANVLTF. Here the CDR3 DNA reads TGTGCCTGGAGTAAGGGGGGGGCCAACGTCCTGACTTTC.

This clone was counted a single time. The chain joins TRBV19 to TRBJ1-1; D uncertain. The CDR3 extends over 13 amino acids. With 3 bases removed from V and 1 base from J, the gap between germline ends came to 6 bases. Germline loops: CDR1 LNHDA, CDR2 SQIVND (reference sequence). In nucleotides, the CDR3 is TGTGCCAGTAGTATGGGCTGGAACACTGAAGCTTTCTTT. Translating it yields CASSMGWNTEAFF.